This T cell receptor (beta chain) was recovered during a study of cytomegalovirus exposure and HLA in healthy donors. Points from the study as a whole: The majority of CMV-associated TCR beta chains were reported as apparently HLA-restricted in a later analysis.

CDR3 length: 13 amino acids. Between the trimmed V and J ends, which lost 3 bases and 7 bases, there was a span of 10 bases. Germline V lookup: CDR1 KGHSH, CDR2 LQKENI. In its sample, this clone was seen once. Its antigen remains unidentified. Primers included in the PCR were 60 Vbeta and 13 Jbeta primers. Only in-frame clones appear in the TCRdb table, and some are missing; sequencing was by immunoSEQ multiplex PCR. The table has about 160,000 clones, approximately 70% seen once; the top ten hold 7.1%. Material for sequencing was PBMCs. The chain couples TRBV18 to TRBJ1-5; D is possibly TRBD1 (5 bases). This TCR was sampled from a man aged 35 to 55 in good health and CMV-seropositive. The CDR3 protein is CASSPPGQQPQHF. In nucleotides, the CDR3 is TGTGCCAGCTCACCCCCAGGGCAACAGCCCCAGCATTTT.